This T cell receptor beta chain was observed in a study of blood T cell repertoires in COVID-19. TCRdb keeps only in-frame clones here, not all; method: immunoSEQ multiplex PCR. The data contain 46,000 or so clones, around four fifths of them singletons. V was clipped by 3 bases and J by 2 bases, with 22 bases between them. Germline CDR1 LNHDA, CDR2 SQIVND (reference sequence). The CDR3 has 18 amino acids. The sample taken for sequencing was peripheral blood. The TCR originated in a human donor in a cohort sampled during active COVID-19. The chain combines TRBV19 with TRBJ1-2, with a weak D call TRBD1 (5 bases). The CDR3 nucleotides are TGTGCCAGTAGTATTGAGTCGGGGGATACCCGAATCAACTATGGCTACACCTTC. It codes for CASSIESGDTRINYGYTF.